This T cell receptor beta chain was identified in a study of cytomegalovirus exposure and HLA in healthy donors. This PCR relied on a set of 60 Vbeta primers and 13 Jbeta primers. The table came from immunoSEQ multiplex PCR; TCRdb's copy has only in-frame clones and leaves some out. This sample has roughly 110,000 clones, with around 76% found just once. The V gene's germline CDR1 is MNHNS and CDR2 SASEGT. Trimming stripped 6 bases from V and 6 bases from J, with 14 bases between. This CDR3 contains 13 residues. This chain links TRBV6-1 with TRBJ1-1, with D hard to call. The source is a young man in good health and CMV-seropositive. Sequenced: PBMCs. CDR3 amino acids: CASSPTWLSEAFF. CDR3 sequence (DNA): TGTGCCAGCAGCCCCACATGGCTCTCTGAAGCTTTCTTT.